This record covers a single T cell receptor beta chain. The sample is drawn from a study of blood T cell repertoires in COVID-19. Across the study: In each case, the material was cDNA or gDNA derived from T cells, B-cell-depleted T cells, or PBMCs.

V was clipped by 6 bases and J by 0 bases, with 3 bases between them. The CDR3 is 12 amino acids. CDR1 is MDHEN and CDR2 is SYDVKM in the germline V gene. Source study methods: Amplification of reference gene primers was used by the study to estimate nucleated cell counts. Sequenced by immunoSEQ multiplex PCR; TCRdb stores in-frame clones only, minus some. That table furnishes V, J and clone size, whereas the DNA furnished D and trimming. The sample carries more than 200,000 clones, less than 85% recorded once. The TCR was taken from a woman older than 75 with active or convalescent COVID-19. Material for sequencing was peripheral blood. This chain joins TRBV28 and TRBJ1-5; no firm D call. CDR3 DNA: TGTGCCAGCAGCGGTAGCAATCAGCCCCAGCATTTT. Amino acids: CASSGSNQPQHF.